This T cell receptor beta chain comes out of a study of blood T cell repertoires in COVID-19. Trimming cost V 6 bases and J 0 bases; bases outside gene matches: 1. Germline V gives CDR1 MNHEY, CDR2 SMNVEV (reference sequence). CDR3 length: 14 amino acids. Data came from immunoSEQ multiplex PCR; TCRdb stores just in-frame clones and leaves some out. Seen here are around 310,000 clones, approximately 91% observed once, and the top ten hold around an eighth. Remarks on this clone: Other nucleotide sequences from this sample produce the same CDR3.

This rearrangement joins TRBV27 to TRBJ1-1; 10 bases fit TRBD1. The receptor's source is a woman aged 55-75 years with acute or convalescent COVID-19. Sequenced material: peripheral blood. The CDR3 DNA is TGTGCCAGCAGGACAGGGGGCGTGAACACTGAAGCTTTCTTT. The encoded protein is CASRTGGVNTEAFF.